This entry lists 23 T cell receptor beta chains sequenced from one sample in a study of metastatic and nonmetastatic thyroid tumors. TCRdb re-processed the PCR reads through MiXCR. Counted here are around 37,000 clones, less than 25% occurring once; the ten biggest clones make up 15% to 17%. No treatment had been given to any patient before thyroid surgery. The specimen sequenced was blood. These receptors were obtained from a female donor with papillary thyroid cancer or a benign thyroid nodule (not recorded which). Some clones in this sample may be carry-over from other donors' samples.

For this clone: In this CDR3 the conserved last residue, phenylalanine or tryptophan, is missing, so a read error is likely. The rearrangement links TRBV4-1 to TRBJ2-7; D is perhaps TRBD1 or TRBD2 (6 bases each). Germline CDR1 MGHRA, CDR2 YSYEKL. The CDR3 is 14 amino acids. The CDR3 sequence: CDSSQAQGRYEQYL. DNA for the CDR3: TGCGACAGCAGCCAAGCCCAGGGGAGGTACGAGCAGTACTTA.

Note on this clone: This clone may be a read error of a much larger clone one base away. The chain carries TRBV20-1 and TRBJ2-1; D uncertain. This CDR3 has 11 amino acids. From germline, CDR1 is DFQATT and CDR2 SNEGSKA (reference sequence). The CDR3 DNA follows: TGCAGTTCTAGAGAGGATCCCGAGCAGTTCTTC. It codes for CSSREDPEQFF.

This clone qualifies as large. This sequence joins TRBV28 and TRBJ2-7; tentatively, D is TRBD1 or TRBD2 (5 bases each). V shed 5 bases and J shed 6 bases, with 17 bases lying between them. From germline, CDR1 is MDHEN and CDR2 SYDVKM. The CDR3 totals 14 residues. The chain's CDR3 is CASSPTVGDGEQYF. The CDR3 DNA reads as TGTGCCAGCAGTCCCACGGTAGGGGACGGCGAGCAGTACTTC.

The sample holds a few counts of this clone. CDR3 sequence (DNA): TGTGCCACCAGCCAAGGACCTTACAATGAGCAGTTCTTC. This gives the protein CATSQGPYNEQFF. The chain is built from TRBV24-1 and TRBJ2-1; D ambiguous. V was pared by 7 bases and J by 4 bases, with 10 bases between. The V gene's germline CDR1 is KGHDR and CDR2 SFDVKD. There are 13 residues in the CDR3.

This clone is medium-sized. The V and J genes are TRBV6-1 and TRBJ2-7; perhaps TRBD1 as D (6 bases). The V and J ends lost 5 bases and 5 bases respectively, with 19 bases between them. This CDR3 is 15 amino acids long. CDR1 is MNHNS and CDR2 is SASEGT in the germline V gene. CDR3 amino acids: CASSPVRTVVHEQYF. As DNA, the CDR3 is TGTGCCAGCAGTCCCGTCAGGACAGTCGTCCACGAGCAGTACTTC.

This clone is medium-sized in the sample. The V call is TRBV19, the J call TRBJ1-6, with D perhaps TRBD1 (5 bases). This CDR3 has 15 amino acids. CDR1 LNHDA and CDR2 SQIVND come from the germline V gene (reference sequence). Trimming stripped 3 bases from V and 7 bases from J, with 13 bases between. The CDR3 nucleotides are TGTGCCAGTAGTATGCAGGGTACTGAGAATTCACCCCTCCACTTT. This encodes CASSMQGTENSPLHF. Drawing the rest from reference TRBV19 and TRBJ1-6, the complete variable domain is DGGITQSPKYLFRKEGQNVTLSCEQNLNHDAMYWYRQDPGQGLRLIYYSQIVNDFQKGDIAEGYSVSREKKESFPLTVTSAQKNPTAFYLCASSMQGTENSPLHFGNGTRLTVT.

This clone was counted at least ten times. The chain uses TRBV19 and TRBJ1-2; 10 bases fit TRBD1. The CDR3 runs to 13 residues. CDR1 is LNHDA, CDR2 SQIVND, per germline (reference sequence). The V and J ends lost 6 bases and 9 bases, in that order; junction bases with no gene match: 7. CDR3 nucleotide sequence: TGTGCCAGTAGCCGACAGGGGGCGTTGAGCTACACCTTC. Translated, it gives CASSRQGALSYTF.

The sample holds many counts of this clone. The CDR3, as DNA: TGCGCCAGCAGCTTTGACGGCTCCCCCGTCGGGGAGCTGTTTTTT. Its translation: CASSFDGSPVGELFF. This rearrangement joins TRBV5-1 to TRBJ2-2, with D hard to call. Trimming took 2 bases from V and 7 from J, leaving 15 bases between them. Per germline, CDR1 SGHRS and CDR2 YFSETQ. This CDR3 has 15 residues. Based on the CDR3 plus reference TRBV5-1 and TRBJ2-2, the full variable domain is KAGVTQTPRYLIKTRGQQVTLSCSPISGHRSVSWYQQTPGQGLQFLFEYFSETQRNKGNFPGRFSGRQFSNSRSEMNVSTLELGDSALYLCASSFDGSPVGELFFGEGSRLTVL.

This clone was recorded at least ten times. A much larger clone lies one base from this, so it may be a read error. The identical CDR3 is also encoded by other nucleotide sequences in the sample. The V and J genes are TRBV9 and TRBJ2-7, with D maybe TRBD2 (6 bases). Germline values: CDR1 SGDLS, CDR2 YYNGEE. The ends were cut back, 6 bases at V and 2 bases at J, with 15 bases in the middle. This CDR3 has 14 amino acids. The CDR3 spells CASTPGVGAYEQYF. The CDR3 bases are TGTGCCAGCACCCCGGGGGTTGGGGCCTACGAGCAGTACTTC.

This clone came up once. Just one base apart from a much larger clone, this may be a read error. V gene TRBV5-1 combines with J gene TRBJ1-2; D is unclear. The CDR3 extends over 13 amino acids. CDR1 is SGHRS, CDR2 YFSETQ, per germline. The CDR3 sequence is CVSSLDGEAGYTF. The DNA for the CDR3 is TGCGTCAGCAGCTTGGACGGGGAAGCTGGCTACACCTTC.

This sequence joins TRBV20-1 and TRBJ2-5; 8 nucleotides line up with TRBD2. Germline V gene lookup returns CDR1 DFQATT and CDR2 SNEGSKA (reference sequence). The length of the CDR3 is 14 residues. V lost 6 bases, J lost 2 bases, and 8 bases stayed unmatched. CDR3 coding DNA: TGCAGTGCCCATATTAGCGGGACACAAGAGACCCAGTACTTC. It encodes CSAHISGTQETQYF.

The sample holds many counts of this clone. J is TRBJ2-7 and V is TRBV4-1; 9 positions match TRBD2. V shed 4 bases and J 6 bases; nucleotides not matched to a gene: 7. Germline CDR1 MGHRA, CDR2 YSYEKL. The CDR3 loop spans 14 amino acids. CDR3 sequence reads: CASSRTSGYPEQYF. DNA for the CDR3: TGCGCCAGCAGCCGCACTAGCGGGTACCCCGAGCAGTACTTC.

This clone rates as medium-sized (0.01 to 0.1%). The chain has TRBV28 and TRBJ2-7, with a possible D match to TRBD2 (6 bases). V was shortened by 5 bases and J by 2 bases, with 13 bases between the two germline ends. Germline-derived CDR1 and CDR2 are MDHEN and SYDVKM. The CDR3 totals 14 residues. The CDR3 DNA is TGTGCCAGCAGTCTATCGGGACTTCCCTACGAGCAGTACTTC. Translating gives CASSLSGLPYEQYF.

This clone has just a few counts. The chain combines TRBV28 with TRBJ2-2; D gene uncertain. Germline loops: CDR1 MDHEN, CDR2 SYDVKM. This CDR3 spans 14 amino acids. CDR3 nucleotide sequence: TGTGGGAGCAGTGGTCCCATGGGGACCGGGGAGCTGTTTTTT. It encodes CGSSGPMGTGELFF.

This clone has more than one count but fewer than ten. The chain uses TRBV25-1 and TRBJ1-1, with D perhaps matching TRBD1 (6 bases). V was clipped by 8 bases and J by 2 bases, with 15 bases between them. Per germline, CDR1 MGHDK and CDR2 SYGVNS. The CDR3 is 14 residues long. CDR3 bases: TGTGCCAGCGTGGGGGGCAGGGGAAACACTGAAGCTTTCTTT. Its translation is CASVGGRGNTEAFF. The whole variable domain, remainder taken from reference TRBV25-1 and TRBJ1-1, is EADIYQTPRYLVIGTGKKITLECSQTMGHDKMYWYQQDPGMELHLIHYSYGVNSTEKGDLSSESTVSRIRTEHFPLTLESARPSHTSQYLCASVGGRGNTEAFFGQGTRLTVV.

Ten or more counts support this clone. The chain is built from TRBV29-1 and TRBJ2-1; the D gene is possibly TRBD2 (5 bases). The CDR3 totals 16 residues. Trimming stripped 1 base from V and 2 bases from J, with 15 bases between. Germline CDR1 SQVTM, CDR2 ANQGSEA. CDR3 amino acids: CSVEVPLVSAYNEQFF. The DNA for the CDR3 is TGCAGCGTTGAAGTTCCACTAGTTTCAGCCTACAATGAGCAGTTCTTC.

On this clone: Compared with germline, one end of the junction differs, possibly owing to a read error. The genes are TRBV20-1 and TRBJ1-5; TRBD1 aligns across 8 bases. CDR3 length: 14 amino acids. Looked up from germline, CDR1 is DFQATT and CDR2 is SNEGSKA (reference sequence). CDR3 in amino acids: CSARATGVNRPQHF. CDR3 in DNA: TGCAGTGCTAGAGCGACAGGGGTCAATCGGCCCCAGCATTTT.

This clone came up many times. The chain couples TRBV5-1 to TRBJ1-1, with unresolved D. Germline CDR1 reads SGHRS; CDR2 reads YFSETQ. This CDR3 is 14 amino acids long. Trimming took off 3 bases at V and 4 bases at J, with 13 bases between the two ends. This chain's CDR3 is CASSSSPGATEAFF. The CDR3 DNA is TGCGCCAGCAGCTCTTCCCCAGGTGCCACTGAAGCTTTCTTT. The full variable domain, its missing parts supplied by reference TRBV5-1 and TRBJ1-1, is KAGVTQTPRYLIKTRGQQVTLSCSPISGHRSVSWYQQTPGQGLQFLFEYFSETQRNKGNFPGRFSGRQFSNSRSEMNVSTLELGDSALYLCASSSSPGATEAFFGQGTRLTVV.

A note on this clone: A read error may produce the germline difference seen at one junction end. The CDR3 spells CASRTQSANTVELFF. The CDR3, as DNA: TGCGCCAGCAGAACACAGTCCGCGAACACCGTGGAGCTGTTTTTT. The chain is built from TRBV5-1 and TRBJ2-2; D is undetermined. CDR1 and CDR2 (germline): SGHRS, YFSETQ. The CDR3 is 15 amino acids.

The gene calls are TRBV11-1 and TRBJ2-7, with 11 bases fitting TRBD2. J was trimmed by 1 base and V by 5 bases; bases with no gene match: 7. Germline CDR1 SGHAT, CDR2 FQDESV (reference sequence). The length of the CDR3 is 16 residues. The CDR3 DNA is TGTGCCAGCAGCCTCGGGACTAGCGGCCTGTCCTACGAGCAGTACTTC. Translating it yields CASSLGTSGLSYEQYF.

Details on this clone: The junction departs from germline at one end; a sequencing error may be responsible. The genes are TRBV6-2 or TRBV6-3 and TRBJ2-1; perhaps TRBD2 as D (5 bases). This CDR3 is built from 12 residues. Germline V lookup: CDR1 MNHEY, CDR2 SVGEGT. CDR3 residues: CASSLSADEQLF. DNA for the CDR3: TGTGCCAGCAGTTTGTCAGCGGATGAGCAGTTATTC.

This clone occurred once. A much larger clone sits a single nucleotide away, making a read error possible. The gene calls are TRBV5-4 and TRBJ2-5; 9 nucleotides match TRBD1. This CDR3 spans 15 amino acids. V was clipped by 4 bases and J by 8 bases; unmatched bases: 12. Looked up from germline, CDR1 is SGHNT and CDR2 is YYREEE (reference sequence). The CDR3 is CASSPGTGSDDTQYF. In DNA, the CDR3 is TGTGCCAGCAGCCCCGGGACAGGGAGTGATGATACCCAGTACTTC.

This clone has only a few counts. The chain combines TRBV20-1 with TRBJ1-1, with 7 bases that match TRBD1. The CDR3 has 14 residues. Germline V gene sequence: CDR1 DFQATT, CDR2 SNEGSKA (reference sequence). The V and J ends lost 0 bases and 6 bases, in that order; junction bases with no gene match: 7. CDR3 in amino acids: CSARDPGGAPEAFF. The DNA of the CDR3 is TGCAGTGCTAGAGATCCAGGGGGGGCCCCTGAAGCTTTCTTT.